The 19 T cell receptor beta chains in this list originate from one sample, sequenced in a study of response to subunit inactivated influenza vaccine. A single record per CDR3 protein comes from TCRdb applying MiXCR to the RT-PCR reads. The table has around 570,000 distinct CDR3 sequences, 7.6% seen once. Sequencing was performed on PBMCs from blood, taken around 2 years after vaccination. All receptors come from a man between 50 and 69 years old who received an inactivated influenza vaccine.

This clonotype was seen a handful of times. The chain employs TRBV6-1 and TRBJ2-3, with D maybe TRBD1 (6 bases). Between the trimmed V and J ends, which lost 6 bases and 2 bases, there was a span of 12 bases. CDR3 length equals 14 residues. Germline CDR1 reads MNHNS; CDR2 reads SASEGT. CDR3 coding DNA: TGTGCCAGCAGACTGGGGGCCAACACAGATACGCAGTATTTT. It codes for CASRLGANTDTQYF.

This clonotype turned up a few times. The gene calls are TRBV4-2 and TRBJ1-2; D is undetermined. V shed 0 bases and J shed 0 bases, with 8 bases lying between them. Germline CDR1 reads LGHNA; CDR2 reads YNFKEQ. This CDR3 is built from 15 residues. CDR3 region: CASSQDRSSNYGYTF. CDR3 nucleotide sequence: TGTGCCAGCAGCCAAGACAGGTCCTCTAACTATGGCTACACCTTC.

This clonotype came up a few times. The V call is TRBV28, the J call TRBJ2-7, with a possible D match to TRBD2 (7 bases). The CDR3 sequence is 16 residues long. Germline-derived CDR1 and CDR2 are MDHEN and SYDVKM. V lost 4 bases and J lost 1, with 17 bases in between. The chain's CDR3 is CASSSTSGGASYEQYF. DNA of the CDR3: TGTGCCAGCAGTTCGACATCTGGGGGGGCTTCCTACGAGCAGTACTTC.

The rearrangement uses TRBV2 and TRBJ2-4, with unresolved D. The CDR3 is 16 residues long. Per the germline V gene, CDR1 is SNHLY and CDR2 is FYNNEI. V lost 4 bases to trimming and J lost 0 bases, with 13 bases between them. The CDR3 DNA is TGTGCCAGCAGTGTCATGAGGTCCCTAGCCAAAAACATTCAGTACTTC. This gives the protein CASSVMRSLAKNIQYF.

This clonotype has ten or more counts. The chain combines TRBV4-1 with TRBJ1-1; TRBD1 aligns across 7 bases. The germline gives CDR1 MGHRA, CDR2 YSYEKL. The CDR3 is made up of 17 amino acids. The trim removed 2 bases at V and 4 bases at J, leaving 13 bases unmatched. CDR3 DNA: TGCGCCAGCAGCCAACCGGGACAGCGACGAAGAACCACTGAAGCTTTCTTT. Its protein product is CASSQPGQRRRTTEAFF.

This clonotype has a count of ten or more. V usage is TRBV7-9 and J usage is TRBJ1-5; D remains unclear. Germline V gene data show CDR1 as SEHNR and CDR2 as FQNEAQ (reference sequence). The CDR3 length is 12 residues. Deletions cut 5 bases from V and 1 base from J, with 3 bases between. CDR3 in amino acids: CASSDSNQPQHF. The CDR3 DNA reads as TGTGCCAGCAGCGACAGCAATCAGCCCCAGCATTTT.

In its sample, this clonotype was seen a few times. CDR3 protein: CASSLGPQGSYNEQFF. CDR3 DNA: TGCGCCAGCAGCTTGGGCCCACAGGGCTCCTACAATGAGCAGTTCTTC. This chain connects TRBV5-1 to TRBJ2-1; tentatively, D is TRBD1 (6 bases). V lost 0 bases, J lost 0 bases, and 10 bases lay in between. The CDR3 is made up of 16 amino acids. From germline, CDR1 is SGHRS and CDR2 YFSETQ.

The CDR3 sequence is CSVEVGTLSKKETQYF. CDR3 in DNA: TGCAGCGTTGAGGTGGGAACATTGTCCAAAAAAGAGACCCAGTACTTC. V gene TRBV29-1 combines with J gene TRBJ2-5; D unresolved. The V and J ends lost 3 bases and 3 bases respectively, with 20 bases between them. The CDR3 runs 16 residues. CDR1 and CDR2 from the germline V gene are SQVTM and ANQGSEA.

The rearrangement joins TRBV12-3 or TRBV12-4 to TRBJ1-3; 8 nucleotides align to TRBD1. Losses at the gene ends were 6 bases for V and 2 bases for J; bases not matched to a gene: 3. The CDR3 is 14 amino acids. CDR3 sequence: CASRSTGAGNTIYF. The DNA for the CDR3 is TGTGCCAGCAGGTCGACAGGGGCTGGAAACACCATATATTTT.

The chain joins TRBV5-4 to TRBJ1-2; a weak D match, TRBD1 (5 bases). V was pared by 6 bases and J by 0 bases, with 18 bases between. The V gene's germline CDR1 is SGHNT and CDR2 YYREEE (reference sequence). This CDR3 has 16 residues. The CDR3 DNA reads as TGTGCCAGCACCCTTGTCTCAGGGAGCTCTAACTATGGCTACACCTTC. Residues: CASTLVSGSSNYGYTF.

This clonotype was seen a handful of times. The chain is built from TRBV29-1 and TRBJ2-7; D perhaps matches TRBD1 (6 bases). CDR1 is SQVTM and CDR2 is ANQGSEA in the germline V gene. The V end lost 6 bases, the J end lost 2 bases, and 14 bases lay between the germline ends. The CDR3 covers 13 residues. CDR3 sequence reads: CSVGVGAPYEQYF. CDR3 DNA: TGCAGCGTGGGGGTGGGGGCCCCCTACGAGCAGTACTTC.

V gene TRBV4-3 combines with J gene TRBJ2-1; no firm D call. The germline V and J ends were trimmed by 0 bases and 3 bases, with 3 bases remaining between them. CDR1 LGHNA and CDR2 YSLEER come from the germline V gene. This CDR3 has 13 amino acids. The DNA of the CDR3 is TGCGCCAGCAGCCAAGATGACTACAATGAGCAGTTCTTC. The encoded protein is CASSQDDYNEQFF.

This clonotype was counted at least ten times. This chain uses TRBV7-8 with TRBJ2-1; D uncertain. The length of the CDR3 is 16 residues. Germline V gene sequence: CDR1 SGHVS, CDR2 FQNEAQ. V was pared by 4 bases and J by 4 bases, with 17 bases between. The CDR3 protein is CASSSSRAGTYNEQFF. CDR3 coding DNA: TGTGCCAGCAGCTCATCTAGGGCTGGAACTTACAATGAGCAGTTCTTC.

This clonotype was observed a handful of times. The chain employs TRBV9 and TRBJ2-2; TRBD2 agrees at 9 bases. CDR1 and CDR2 from the germline V gene are SGDLS and YYNGEE. The CDR3 is made up of 16 amino acids. The ends lost 1 base at V and 5 bases at J; junction bases unmatched: 6. CDR3 coding DNA: TGTGCCAGCAGCGTACGGGGACTAGCTGGAACCGGGGAGCTGTTTTTT. Amino acids: CASSVRGLAGTGELFF.

The CDR3 DNA reads as TGTGCCAGCAGCGTAGGGCTGGGCGGGACTGAAGCTTTCTTT. As protein: CASSVGLGGTEAFF. The J gene is TRBJ1-1, the V gene TRBV9; no clear D. The CDR3 has 14 residues. In germline, CDR1 is SGDLS, CDR2 YYNGEE. Trimming removed 0 bases at V and 5 bases at J, with 11 bases between. Full variable domain (rest looked up from reference TRBV9 and TRBJ1-1): DSGVTQTPKHLITATGQRVTLRCSPRSGDLSVYWYQQSLDQGLQFLIQYYNGEERAKGNILERFSAQQFPDLHSELNLSSLELGDSALYFCASSVGLGGTEAFFGQGTRLTVV.

This clonotype was recorded a few times. The rearrangement links TRBV5-5 to TRBJ1-1; possible D gene TRBD1, 5 bases. CDR3 length: 16 residues. V was shortened by 4 bases and J by 0 bases, with 16 bases between the two germline ends. Germline V gene lookup returns CDR1 SGHKS and CDR2 YYEKEE (reference sequence). CDR3 sequence (DNA): TGTGCCAGCAGCCCAGGGCAGGTCCGATTGAACACTGAAGCTTTCTTT. Its protein is CASSPGQVRLNTEAFF.

This chain uses TRBV7-2 with TRBJ2-5; D not certain. The CDR3 totals 13 residues. Germline values: CDR1 SGHTA, CDR2 FQGNSA. The V end lost 5 bases, the J end lost 3 bases, and 10 bases lay between the germline ends. The CDR3 nucleotides read TGTGCCAGCAGCCGGTCGGCGGAAGAGACCCAGTACTTC. This codes for CASSRSAEETQYF.

This clonotype was counted a few times. The chain carries TRBV4-2 and TRBJ2-7; no clear D gene. This CDR3 region has 15 residues. V was shortened by 0 bases and J by 3 bases, with 12 bases between the two germline ends. Germline V CDR1 and CDR2: LGHNA, YNFKEQ. The CDR3 is CASSQEEKHSYEQYF. CDR3 nucleotides: TGTGCCAGCAGCCAAGAGGAGAAACATAGCTACGAGCAGTACTTC.

V gene TRBV14 combines with J gene TRBJ2-1; TRBD2 aligns across 11 bases. Germline trimming cut 2 bases from V and 6 bases from J; bases unmatched to any gene: 6. The CDR3 runs to 16 residues. From germline, CDR1 is SGHDN and CDR2 FVKESK. The CDR3 here is CASSQRGLAGINEQFF. CDR3 nucleotides: TGTGCCAGCAGCCAACGAGGACTAGCGGGTATCAATGAGCAGTTCTTC.